Shown below are 26 T cell receptor beta chains from a single sample sequenced in a study of cytotoxic CD8 clonotypes in ibrutinib-treated CLL. Only in-frame clones appear in the TCRdb table, and some are missing; sequencing was by immunoSEQ multiplex PCR. The table has approximately 300,000 clones, just under 80% seen once; the top ten hold under 8.5%. The material was PBMCs, obtained before ibrutinib treatment. The receptor set was obtained from a human donor with chronic lymphocytic leukemia.

CDR3 sequence: CASSIRTSWAYEQYF. The CDR3 region has the DNA TGTGCCAGCAGTATAAGGACTAGCTGGGCCTACGAGCAGTACTTC. The chain couples TRBV11-2 to TRBJ2-7; 8 bases map to TRBD2. Germline V lookup: CDR1 SGHAT, CDR2 FQNNGV. The CDR3 has 15 amino acids. The junction had 9 bases not matched to a gene; V was cut back by 6 bases and J by 2 bases.

The V call is TRBV6-5, the J call TRBJ2-5; D unresolved. The V and J ends lost 2 bases and 5 bases respectively, with 12 bases between them. CDR1 is MNHEY, CDR2 SVGAGI, per germline. This CDR3 is 14 amino acids long. Written as DNA, the CDR3 is TGTGCCAGCAGTTACGTACCATCGGAGGAGACCCAGTACTTC. Its translation: CASSYVPSEETQYF.

V is TRBV18 and J is TRBJ2-5; 7 bases align to TRBD2. With V trimmed by 1 base and J by 5 bases, 1 base remained unmatched. CDR1 KGHSH and CDR2 LQKENI come from the germline V gene. The CDR3 has 13 amino acids. DNA for the CDR3: TGTGCCAGCTCACCACTTAGCGGGGAGACCCAGTACTTC. This encodes CASSPLSGETQYF.

The table lists this clone with a few counts. The V call is TRBV27, the J call TRBJ2-7; D is unresolved. Germline values: CDR1 MNHEY, CDR2 SMNVEV (reference sequence). The ends were cut back, 6 bases at V and 0 bases at J, with 18 bases in the middle. The CDR3 has 16 amino acids. CDR3 amino acids: CASSSSLAKSSYEQYF. In DNA form, the CDR3 reads TGTGCCAGCAGCTCGTCATTGGCCAAAAGCTCCTACGAGCAGTACTTC.

The CDR3 DNA sequence: TGCGCCAGCAGCCTAGGGGCTCGATACGAGCAGTACTTC. Translation: CASSLGARYEQYF. The V and J genes are TRBV4-1 and TRBJ2-7, with D tentatively TRBD1 (5 bases). With 4 bases removed from V and 4 bases from J, the gap between germline ends came to 11 bases. The CDR3 sequence is 13 residues long. CDR1 is MGHRA, CDR2 YSYEKL, per germline.

The chain links TRBV2 to TRBJ2-1, with D possibly matching TRBD1 (5 bases). The CDR3 spans 15 residues. CDR1 SNHLY and CDR2 FYNNEI come from the germline V gene. V was trimmed by 5 bases and J by 0 bases, leaving 11 bases between them. The CDR3 DNA reads TGTGCCAGCAGTAGTACAGGCCTCTCCTACAATGAGCAGTTCTTC. Encoded protein: CASSSTGLSYNEQFF.

Worth noting for this clone: The same CDR3 arises from other DNA sequences in this sample as well. The genes are TRBV15 and TRBJ2-7, with D unresolved. The CDR3 is 13 residues long. Germline CDR1 LNHNV, CDR2 YYDKDF (reference sequence). Trimming removed 0 bases from V and 6 bases from J, with 9 bases in between. The CDR3 here is CATSRDLGFEQYF. The CDR3 DNA reads TGTGCCACCAGCAGAGATCTGGGTTTCGAGCAGTACTTC.

J is TRBJ1-3 and V is TRBV30; D remains ambiguous. The CDR3 spans 13 residues. Germline V CDR1 and CDR2: GTSNPN, SVGIG (reference sequence). Trimming took off 5 bases at V and 0 bases at J, with 8 bases between the two ends. The CDR3 DNA reads TGTGCCTGGGACCGATACTCTGGAAACACCATATATTTT. It yields the protein CAWDRYSGNTIYF. The entire variable domain, with the rest obtained from reference TRBV30 and TRBJ1-3, is as follows: SQTIHQWPATLVQPVGSPLSLECTVEGTSNPNLYWYRQAAGRGLQLLFYSVGIGQISSEVPQNLSASRPQDRQFILSSKKLLLSDSGFYLCAWDRYSGNTIYFGEGSWLTVV.

The rearrangement uses TRBV13 and TRBJ2-7, with D perhaps matching TRBD2 (6 bases). CDR3 size: 14 residues. The V end lost 3 bases, the J end lost 4 bases, and 13 bases lay between the germline ends. Germline assignment: CDR1 PRHDT and CDR2 FYEKMQ (reference sequence). CDR3 residues: CASSFRGLPYEQYF. In DNA, the CDR3 is TGTGCCAGCAGCTTCCGGGGACTGCCGTACGAGCAGTACTTC.

The V and J genes are TRBV7-2 and TRBJ1-5; D remains ambiguous. Germline CDR1 reads SGHTA; CDR2 reads FQGNSA. V shed 2 bases and J shed 1 base, with 6 bases lying between them. The CDR3 sequence is 14 residues long. In DNA, the CDR3 is TGTGCCAGCAGCTTATATCCGAGCAATCAGCCCCAGCATTTT. Translation gives CASSLYPSNQPQHF.

J is TRBJ2-7 and V is TRBV27, with 10 positions matching TRBD2. Germline CDR1 reads MNHEY; CDR2 reads SMNVEV (reference sequence). V lost 2 bases to trimming and J lost 6 bases; unmatched junction nucleotides: 4. The CDR3 is 14 amino acids. CDR3 region: CASSLLAGVGEQYF. CDR3 DNA: TGTGCCAGCAGTTTACTAGCGGGAGTCGGCGAGCAGTACTTC.

The chain uses TRBV12-5 and TRBJ2-7; 9 bases match TRBD1. V shed 5 bases, J shed 1 base, and the junction held 9 bases outside the gene matches. This CDR3 region has 16 residues. Germline CDR1 is LGHNT and CDR2 is FRNRAP. The CDR3 sequence is CASGPRAGTGSYEQYF. The CDR3 nucleotides read TGTGCTAGTGGTCCAAGAGCCGGGACAGGGTCCTACGAGCAGTACTTC.

V gene TRBV30 combines with J gene TRBJ1-4; 7 bases agree with TRBD1. Germline values: CDR1 GTSNPN, CDR2 SVGIG (reference sequence). The V and J ends lost 0 bases and 4 bases, in that order; junction bases with no gene match: 8. This CDR3 region has 16 residues. CDR3 nucleotides: TGTGCCTGGAGTGTCGGATCGACAGGGAGTAATGAAAAACTGTTTTTT. Protein sequence: CAWSVGSTGSNEKLFF.

The chain has TRBV27 and TRBJ2-1; 13 bases agree with TRBD2. The germline V gene encodes CDR1 MNHEY and CDR2 SMNVEV (reference sequence). This CDR3 is built from 15 residues. J gave up 5 bases and V 5 bases, and 3 bases lay outside the gene matches. The CDR3 nucleotides read TGTGCCAGCAGTCGGGGACTAGCGGGAAACAATGAGCAGTTCTTC. The encoded protein is CASSRGLAGNNEQFF.

CDR3: CASTVRDTGELFF. Written as DNA, the CDR3 is TGTGCCAGCACGGTCCGGGACACCGGGGAGCTGTTTTTT. The chain couples TRBV9 to TRBJ2-2, with D uncertain. Between the trimmed V and J ends, which lost 6 bases and 3 bases, there was a span of 9 bases. CDR1 is SGDLS, CDR2 YYNGEE, per germline. The length of the CDR3 is 13 residues.

The chain uses TRBV7-9 and TRBJ2-7; the D gene is possibly TRBD1 (5 bases). Germline values: CDR1 SEHNR, CDR2 FQNEAQ (reference sequence). V dropped 1 base and J dropped 5 bases, with 27 bases sitting between them. The CDR3 is 19 residues long. In DNA form, the CDR3 reads TGTGCCAGCAGCTTAGTTGCCGCACTTAATACCGACAGTTTGGACGAGCAGTACTTC. Its protein product is CASSLVAALNTDSLDEQYF.

The gene calls are TRBV11-3 and TRBJ2-1, with 14 bases that match TRBD2. This CDR3 has 15 residues. The V segment lost 5 bases and the J segment 9 bases; nucleotides outside the gene matches: 6. Per germline, CDR1 SGHNT and CDR2 YENEEA. CDR3 DNA sequence: TGTGCCAGCAGCCAAGGGACTAGCGGGAGAACTGAGCAGTTCTTC. This codes for CASSQGTSGRTEQFF.

The rearrangement joins TRBV30 to TRBJ2-2; no definite D call. This CDR3 region has 14 residues. The germline V gene encodes CDR1 GTSNPN and CDR2 SVGIG (reference sequence). Trimming took 4 bases from V and 3 from J, leaving 12 bases between them. In DNA, the CDR3 is TGTGCCTGGAAGCTCCATGTGGACACCGGGGAGCTGTTTTTT. It specifies CAWKLHVDTGELFF.

V usage is TRBV5-1 and J usage is TRBJ2-1, with D maybe TRBD2 (5 bases). V was shortened by 0 bases and J by 9 bases, with 19 bases between the two germline ends. Germline CDR1 SGHRS, CDR2 YFSETQ. The CDR3 runs 16 residues. The CDR3 nucleotides read TGCGCCAGCAGCTTGGCCTGGATTTCCAGGAGGAGTGAGCAGTTCTTC. Amino acids: CASSLAWISRRSEQFF.

The J gene is TRBJ2-5, the V gene TRBV14; 8 bases are a match to TRBD1. V gave up 0 bases and J gave up 5 bases; unmatched junction bases: 5. Per the germline V gene, CDR1 is SGHDN and CDR2 is FVKESK. The CDR3 spans 15 residues. The CDR3 DNA reads as TGTGCCAGCAGCCAAGAAGCGACAGGGGACGAGACCCAGTACTTC. This gives the protein CASSQEATGDETQYF.

The chain employs TRBV29-1 and TRBJ1-1, with 8 bases identical to TRBD1. V lost 0 bases to trimming and J lost 1 base; unmatched junction nucleotides: 1. This CDR3 contains 14 residues. Per germline, CDR1 SQVTM and CDR2 ANQGSEA. The CDR3 loop reads CSVEDGTGNTEAFF. CDR3 bases: TGCAGCGTTGAAGACGGGACAGGGAACACTGAAGCTTTCTTT.

The chain links TRBV7-9 to TRBJ2-3; maybe TRBD1 (6 bases). The CDR3 spans 16 residues. The V end was cut by 0 bases, the J end by 1 base, with 11 bases between. The germline gives CDR1 SEHNR, CDR2 FQNEAQ (reference sequence). The CDR3: CASSLARDTRTDTQYF. The CDR3 region has the DNA TGTGCCAGCAGCTTAGCTCGGGACACCCGCACAGATACGCAGTATTTT.

About this clone: A read error may produce the germline difference seen at one junction end. V and J are TRBV20-1 and TRBJ1-1; D remains ambiguous. CDR3 size: 9 residues. CDR1 is DFQATT and CDR2 is SNEGSKA in the germline V gene (reference sequence). CDR3 DNA sequence: TGCAGTGCTAGAGAGGCGGGATCGTTT. Protein: CSAREAGSF.

The chain employs TRBV5-6 and TRBJ1-3; D call uncertain. CDR3 size: 11 residues. Trimming removed 2 bases at V and 4 bases at J, with 1 base between. Germline V gene data show CDR1 as SGHDT and CDR2 as YYEEEE. CDR3 residues: CASSFGNTIYF. The CDR3 nucleotides read TGTGCCAGCAGCTTCGGAAACACCATATATTTT.

The V call is TRBV7-2, the J call TRBJ2-5, with D possibly being TRBD1 or TRBD2 (5 bases each). The CDR3 is 16 amino acids. Trimming removed 1 base from V and 2 bases from J, with 14 bases in between. The germline CDR1 and CDR2 sequences are SGHTA and FQGNSA. CDR3 residues: CASSLGGPRIQETQYF. The DNA for the CDR3 is TGTGCCAGCAGCTTAGGGGGACCTAGAATACAAGAGACCCAGTACTTC.

The chain couples TRBV4-1 to TRBJ1-2; maybe TRBD1 (5 bases). Germline V gives CDR1 MGHRA, CDR2 YSYEKL. There are 15 residues in the CDR3. V lost 4 bases and J 4 bases, leaving 16 bases between the germline ends. The CDR3 nucleotides are TGCGCCAGCAGCCTAGTGGGACGGAAGCCCTATGGCTACACCTTC. It is translated as CASSLVGRKPYGYTF.